This T cell receptor beta chain comes out of a study of cytomegalovirus exposure and HLA in healthy donors. A note on this clone: Its target is not known. Other DNA sequences in this specimen translate into the identical CDR3.

The V end lost 3 bases, the J end lost 1 base, and 3 bases lay between the germline ends. Germline CDR1 is KGHSH and CDR2 is LQKENI. The length of the CDR3 is 12 residues. The donors were members of the roughly 120-subject validation cohort (separate from the approximately 670-subject first cohort). Assay used: immunoSEQ multiplex PCR; TCRdb lists only in-frame clones, some missing. The data contain hundreds of thousands of clones, around 78% of them singletons. Study outcomes and limitations: One later analysis, an examination of the 120 or so validation repertoires, found that first-cohort TCR clusters tended to co-occur in them. It was approximately 160 TCR beta chains that were listed as cytomegalovirus-associated. As confirmed in vitro, a few CMV-associated chains were specific for CMV antigens.

Sequencing was carried out using PBMCs. The clonotype comes from a woman aged 18-29 years in good health and CMV-seronegative. The chain employs TRBV18 and TRBJ1-1; D is unclear. The CDR3 loop reads CASSPGNTEAFF. CDR3 in DNA: TGTGCCAGCTCACCGGGGAACACTGAAGCTTTCTTT.